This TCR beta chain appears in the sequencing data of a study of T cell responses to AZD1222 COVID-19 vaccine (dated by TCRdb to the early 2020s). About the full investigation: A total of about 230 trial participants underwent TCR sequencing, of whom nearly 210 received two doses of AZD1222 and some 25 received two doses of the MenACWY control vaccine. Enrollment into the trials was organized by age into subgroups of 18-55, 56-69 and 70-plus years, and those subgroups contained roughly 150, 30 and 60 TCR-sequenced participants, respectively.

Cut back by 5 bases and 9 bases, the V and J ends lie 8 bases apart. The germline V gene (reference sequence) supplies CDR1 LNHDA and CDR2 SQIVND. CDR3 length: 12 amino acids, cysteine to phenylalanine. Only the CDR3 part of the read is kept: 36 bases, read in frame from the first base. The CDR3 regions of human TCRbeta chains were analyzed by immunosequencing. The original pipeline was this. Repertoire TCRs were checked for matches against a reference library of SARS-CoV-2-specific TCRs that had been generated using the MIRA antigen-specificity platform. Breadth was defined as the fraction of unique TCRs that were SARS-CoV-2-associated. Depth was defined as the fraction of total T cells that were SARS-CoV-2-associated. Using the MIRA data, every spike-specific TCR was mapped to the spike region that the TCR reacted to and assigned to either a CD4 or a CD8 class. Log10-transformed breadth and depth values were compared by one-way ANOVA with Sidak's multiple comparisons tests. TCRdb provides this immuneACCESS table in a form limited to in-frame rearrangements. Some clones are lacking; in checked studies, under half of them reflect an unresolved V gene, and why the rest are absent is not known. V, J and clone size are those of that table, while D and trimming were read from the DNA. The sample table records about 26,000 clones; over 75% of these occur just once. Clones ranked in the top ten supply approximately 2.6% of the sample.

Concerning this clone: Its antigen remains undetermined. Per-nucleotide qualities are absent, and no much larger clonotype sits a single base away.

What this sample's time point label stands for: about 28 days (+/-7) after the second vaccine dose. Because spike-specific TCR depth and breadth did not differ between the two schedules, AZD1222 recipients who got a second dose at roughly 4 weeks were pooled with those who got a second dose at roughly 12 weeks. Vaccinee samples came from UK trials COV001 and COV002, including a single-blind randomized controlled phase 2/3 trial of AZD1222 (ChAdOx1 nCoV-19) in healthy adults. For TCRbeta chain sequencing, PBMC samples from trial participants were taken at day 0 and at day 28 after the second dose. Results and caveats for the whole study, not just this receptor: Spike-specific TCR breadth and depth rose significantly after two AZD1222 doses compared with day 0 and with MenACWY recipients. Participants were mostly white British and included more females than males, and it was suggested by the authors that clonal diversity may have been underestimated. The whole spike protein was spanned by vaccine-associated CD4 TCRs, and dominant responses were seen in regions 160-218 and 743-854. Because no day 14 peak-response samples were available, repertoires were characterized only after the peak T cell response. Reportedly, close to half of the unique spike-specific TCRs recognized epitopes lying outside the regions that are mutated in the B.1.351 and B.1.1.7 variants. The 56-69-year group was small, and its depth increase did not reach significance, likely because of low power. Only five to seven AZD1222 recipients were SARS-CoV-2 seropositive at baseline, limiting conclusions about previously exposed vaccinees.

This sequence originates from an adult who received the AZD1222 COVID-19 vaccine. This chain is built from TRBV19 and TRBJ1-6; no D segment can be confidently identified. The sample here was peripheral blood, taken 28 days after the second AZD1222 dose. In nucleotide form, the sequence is TGTGCCAGTAGTTCCCAGCGTTCACCCCTCCACTTT. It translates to CASSSQRSPLHF.